This T cell receptor beta chain was retrieved from a study of cytomegalovirus exposure and HLA in healthy donors. CDR1 and CDR2 (germline): GTSNPN, SVGIG (reference sequence). Trimming removed 2 bases at V and 1 base at J, with 5 bases between. The CDR3 loop spans 12 amino acids. TCRdb keeps only in-frame clones here, not all; method: immunoSEQ multiplex PCR. The sample lists around 220,000 clones; 65% to 85% were seen once. Study-level points and caveats: The listing of fewer than 200 TCR beta chains classed them as cytomegalovirus-associated.

Details on this clone: Its antigen is unidentified. The same CDR3 also results from other DNA sequences found in this sample.

This chain connects TRBV30 to TRBJ1-1; D is unresolved. The sequencing sample was made of PBMCs. The clonotype was recovered from a woman aged 25 to 39 in good health and CMV-seropositive. The CDR3, as DNA: TGTGCCTGGAGTAGACAGAACACTGAAGCTTTCTTT. Its protein product is CAWSRQNTEAFF. The whole variable domain, remainder taken from reference TRBV30 and TRBJ1-1, is SQTIHQWPATLVQPVGSPLSLECTVEGTSNPNLYWYRQAAGRGLQLLFYSVGIGQISSEVPQNLSASRPQDRQFILSSKKLLLSDSGFYLCAWSRQNTEAFFGQGTRLTVV.